Following are 23 T cell receptor beta chains from one sample sequenced in a study of long-term antiretroviral therapy in people with HIV (dated by TCRdb to about 2022). The immunoSEQ hsTCRB v3.0 assay was used at survey level resolution for TRB variable region sequencing. TCRdb stores this immuneACCESS table with in-frame sequences only. Part of the clones is absent; in the studies checked, under half of the shortfall reflects unresolved V genes, and no reason is known for the rest. Within this sample are some 47,000 clones, with around 96% of them counted one time only. The ten largest clones represent approximately 2.5% of the sample. Sequenced material: unsorted PBMCs, taken 3.7 years after starting antiretroviral therapy. Source of these receptors: a woman aged 45-59 years with HIV.

This clone was detected only once. The V call is TRBV27, the J call TRBJ2-5; the match to TRBD1 covers 9 bases. The CDR3 has 15 residues. Germline CDR1 MNHEY, CDR2 SMNVEV (reference sequence). The trim removed 5 bases at V and 2 bases at J, leaving 6 bases unmatched. This CDR3 is CASSPTGQGQETQYF. The CDR3 region has the DNA TGTGCCAGCAGTCCGACCGGACAGGGGCAAGAGACCCAGTACTTC.

The V and J genes are TRBV6-6 and TRBJ2-4; 7 positions agree with TRBD1. Trimming at V came to 4 bases and at J to 15 bases, leaving 12 bases not matched to a gene. CDR3 length: 13 residues. CDR1 MNHNY and CDR2 SVGAGI come from the germline V gene (reference sequence). CDR3 sequence reads: CASSSAKDREPYF. The CDR3 DNA follows: TGTGCCAGCAGTTCCGCTAAAGACAGGGAACCGTACTTC.

The V call is TRBV6-6, the J call TRBJ2-7; D is unresolved. Trimming stripped 0 bases from V and 2 bases from J, with 8 bases between. This CDR3 spans 14 amino acids. The germline V gene encodes CDR1 MNHNY and CDR2 SVGAGI (reference sequence). CDR3 DNA sequence: TGTGCCAGCAGTTACTCTTCCAATCCCTACGAGCAGTACTTC. This translates into CASSYSSNPYEQYF.

The V call is TRBV19, the J call TRBJ2-7; tentatively, D is TRBD1 (6 bases). CDR3 length: 13 amino acids. Germline V gene lookup returns CDR1 LNHDA and CDR2 SQIVND (reference sequence). Trimming stripped 5 bases from V and 3 bases from J, with 11 bases between. DNA for the CDR3: TGTGCCAGTAGTCCGGGACAACTCTACGAGCAGTACTTC. It is translated as CASSPGQLYEQYF.

The chain uses TRBV19 and TRBJ2-1; no firm D call. Germline V lookup: CDR1 LNHDA, CDR2 SQIVND (reference sequence). The ends were cut back, 2 bases at V and 9 bases at J, with 11 bases in the middle. The CDR3 extends over 13 amino acids. The CDR3 DNA is TGTGCCAGTAGTATATTTCGGACGGGTGAGCAGTTCTTC. It translates to CASSIFRTGEQFF.

The CDR3 sequence is CASSLGDPYNEQFF. CDR3 nucleotides: TGCGCCAGCAGCTTGGGGGACCCATACAATGAGCAGTTCTTC. The genes are TRBV5-1 and TRBJ2-1, with D tentatively TRBD1 or TRBD2 (5 bases each). The CDR3 covers 14 residues. V lost 0 bases to trimming and J lost 4 bases, with 8 bases between them. Germline CDR1 is SGHRS and CDR2 is YFSETQ.

The rearrangement links TRBV7-9 to TRBJ1-2; D possibly corresponds to TRBD1 (5 bases). CDR1 and CDR2 (germline): SEHNR, FQNEAQ (reference sequence). The V end was cut by 4 bases, the J end by 6 bases, with 21 bases between. The CDR3 totals 16 residues. CDR3 sequence reads: CASSWGPQTHVNGYTF. CDR3 nucleotides: TGTGCCAGCAGCTGGGGACCGCAAACTCATGTTAATGGCTACACCTTC.

This clone was seen a single time. V and J are TRBV6-1 and TRBJ1-5; D possibly corresponds to TRBD1 (6 bases). The CDR3 length is 18 residues. The V and J ends lost 0 bases and 0 bases respectively, with 15 bases between them. Germline CDR1 and CDR2: MNHNS and SASEGT. The CDR3 bases are TGTGCCAGCAGTGAAGCGCTTCCGGGGGCGTATAGCAATCAGCCCCAGCATTTT. Translation: CASSEALPGAYSNQPQHF.

The chain has TRBV5-8 and TRBJ2-1; D gene unclear. V lost 4 bases, J lost 5 bases, and 4 bases lay in between. The germline V gene encodes CDR1 SGHTS and CDR2 YDEGEE. This CDR3 spans 11 amino acids. CDR3 DNA sequence: TGTGCCAGCAGCCGGGACAATGAGCAGTTCTTC. Translating gives CASSRDNEQFF.

This sequence joins TRBV7-2 and TRBJ1-2; 7 nucleotides line up with TRBD1. The CDR3 sequence is 14 residues long. Per germline, CDR1 SGHTA and CDR2 FQGNSA. Trimming took 5 bases from V and 3 from J; bases not matched to a gene: 6. DNA of the CDR3: TGTGCCAGCAGCCCTCATGACAGGGACTATGGCTACACCTTC. Protein: CASSPHDRDYGYTF.

The rearrangement links TRBV19 to TRBJ1-6; 9 bases match TRBD1. Germline V gene lookup returns CDR1 LNHDA and CDR2 SQIVND (reference sequence). Germline trimming cut 4 bases from V and 9 bases from J; bases unmatched to any gene: 4. CDR3 size: 14 residues. CDR3 nucleotide sequence: TGTGCCAGTAGTAGTGGACAGGGGATTTCACCCCTCCACTTT. This sequence encodes CASSSGQGISPLHF.

The chain has TRBV7-2 and TRBJ1-2, with D possibly matching TRBD1 (6 bases). Trimming stripped 5 bases from V and 6 bases from J, with 16 bases between. The germline gives CDR1 SGHTA, CDR2 FQGNSA. This CDR3 is built from 14 residues. CDR3 coding DNA: TGTGCCAGCAGCCCCCAACAGGGAAATAATGGCTACACCTTC. It yields the protein CASSPQQGNNGYTF.

This clone was detected once. The chain has TRBV11-1 and TRBJ1-5; D is undetermined. The CDR3 length is 13 residues. The V gene's germline CDR1 is SGHAT and CDR2 FQDESV (reference sequence). The V end was cut by 2 bases, the J end by 0 bases, with 2 bases between. CDR3: CASSLFSNQPQHF. The CDR3 nucleotides read TGTGCCAGCAGCTTATTTAGCAATCAGCCCCAGCATTTT.

The sample holds one count of this clone. This chain uses TRBV2 with TRBJ2-7; possibly TRBD1 for D (5 bases). Trimming left V 3 bases short and J 3 bases short, with 18 bases between. This CDR3 contains 16 residues. CDR1 is SNHLY, CDR2 FYNNEI, per germline. DNA for the CDR3: TGTGCCAGCAGTGACCTGCTGCAGGGTCTAATCTACGAGCAGTACTTC. Residues: CASSDLLQGLIYEQYF.

The chain combines TRBV7-9 with TRBJ2-7; 7 positions agree with TRBD2. This CDR3 has 16 amino acids. Germline trimming cut 5 bases from V and 1 base from J; bases unmatched to any gene: 11. CDR1 and CDR2 (germline): SEHNR, FQNEAQ (reference sequence). For the CDR3, the DNA is TGTGCCAGCAGCCCGAGTTACGGGGGACTATCCTACGAGCAGTACTTC. It translates to CASSPSYGGLSYEQYF. The full variable domain, with the rest looked up from reference TRBV7-9 and TRBJ2-7, is DTGVSQNPRHKITKRGQNVTFRCDPISEHNRLYWYRQTLGQGPEFLTYFQNEAQLEKSRLLSDRFSAERPKGSFSTLEIQRTEQGDSAMYLCASSPSYGGLSYEQYFGPGTRLTVT.

V and J are TRBV6-5 and TRBJ2-5; 10 bases align to TRBD2. V dropped 5 bases and J dropped 2; count of bases not matched to a gene: 2. The CDR3 is made up of 14 amino acids. Germline V gene data show CDR1 as MNHEY and CDR2 as SVGAGI. CDR3 sequence (DNA): TGTGCCAGCAGTCGACTAGCGGGTCAAGAGACCCAGTACTTC. Its translation is CASSRLAGQETQYF.

The gene calls are TRBV10-3 and TRBJ2-2, with D possibly being TRBD2 (6 bases). Germline V CDR1 and CDR2: ENHRY, SYGVKD. V lost 4 bases and J lost 4, with 13 bases in between. The CDR3 consists of 15 residues. The CDR3 is CAISGDVGGTGELFF. The DNA of the CDR3 is TGTGCCATCAGTGGGGACGTCGGGGGCACCGGGGAGCTGTTTTTT.

This clone was seen just once. The chain recombines TRBV19 with TRBJ2-2; D uncertain. Germline-derived CDR1 and CDR2 are LNHDA and SQIVND (reference sequence). The CDR3 extends over 14 amino acids. Trimming took off 2 bases at V and 1 base at J, with 5 bases between the two ends. CDR3 loop: CASSIRLNTGELFF. Here the CDR3 DNA reads TGTGCCAGTAGTATAAGACTGAACACCGGGGAGCTGTTTTTT.

V usage is TRBV5-1 and J usage is TRBJ2-3; D gene ambiguous. The CDR3 has 13 amino acids. Per germline, CDR1 SGHRS and CDR2 YFSETQ. Trimming shortened V by 2 bases and J by 4 bases, and 8 bases separated the two germline ends. CDR3 amino acids: CASSLRRADTQYF. CDR3 coding DNA: TGCGCCAGCAGCTTACGTAGGGCAGATACGCAGTATTTT.

The CDR3 reads CASSLGRGEGEYF. The CDR3 DNA is TGTGCCAGCAGCTTAGGGCGGGGAGAAGGGGAATACTTC. V and J are TRBV5-4 and TRBJ2-7; TRBD2 might be the D (6 bases). CDR1 and CDR2 from the germline V gene are SGHNT and YYREEE (reference sequence). This CDR3 spans 13 amino acids. Trimming left V 2 bases short and J 13 bases short, with 19 bases between.

The rearrangement uses TRBV2 and TRBJ1-5; D is unclear. Germline V gene lookup returns CDR1 SNHLY and CDR2 FYNNEI. Trimming took 2 bases from V and 1 from J, leaving 9 bases between them. The CDR3 runs 15 residues. The CDR3 loop is CASSEYRPSNQPQHF. The DNA for the CDR3 is TGTGCCAGCAGTGAATATCGGCCGAGCAATCAGCCCCAGCATTTT.

The rearrangement uses TRBV9 and TRBJ1-2; D might be TRBD1 (6 bases). V dropped 2 bases and J dropped 6 bases, with 20 bases sitting between them. The CDR3 length is 16 residues. Germline V gene sequence: CDR1 SGDLS, CDR2 YYNGEE. CDR3 sequence (DNA): TGTGCCAGCAGCGTTCTAGGGGGGAATAATGTAGATGGCTACACCTTC. The encoded protein is CASSVLGGNNVDGYTF. Combining the CDR3 with reference TRBV9 and TRBJ1-2 gives the whole variable domain DSGVTQTPKHLITATGQRVTLRCSPRSGDLSVYWYQQSLDQGLQFLIQYYNGEERAKGNILERFSAQQFPDLHSELNLSSLELGDSALYFCASSVLGGNNVDGYTFGSGTRLTVV.

The chain uses TRBV6-1 and TRBJ2-2; D is unclear. The CDR3 contains 13 residues. The V end lost 7 bases, the J end lost 8 bases, and 14 bases lay between the germline ends. Per the germline V gene, CDR1 is MNHNS and CDR2 is SASEGT. Here the CDR3 reads CASTPPNMGELFF. The CDR3 coding sequence is TGTGCCAGCACCCCCCCAAACATGGGGGAGCTGTTTTTT.